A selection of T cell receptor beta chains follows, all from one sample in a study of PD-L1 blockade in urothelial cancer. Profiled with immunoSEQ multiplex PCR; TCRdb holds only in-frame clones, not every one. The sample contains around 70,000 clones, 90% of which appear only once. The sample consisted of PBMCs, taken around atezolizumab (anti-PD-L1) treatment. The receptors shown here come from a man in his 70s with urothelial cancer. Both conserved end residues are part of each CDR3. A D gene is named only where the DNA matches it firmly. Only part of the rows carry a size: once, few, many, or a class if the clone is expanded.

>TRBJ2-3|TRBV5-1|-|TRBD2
CASSPEPGLAGNTQYF
TGCGCCAGCAGCCCGGAACCGGGACTAGCGGGAAATACGCAGTATTTT
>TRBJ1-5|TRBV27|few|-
CASSPQQGGQPQHF
TGTGCCAGCTCCCCGCAACAGGGTGGTCAGCCCCAGCATTTT
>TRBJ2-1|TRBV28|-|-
CATRDSGRNEQFF
TGTGCCACCCGGGACTCCGGACGCAATGAGCAGTTCTTC
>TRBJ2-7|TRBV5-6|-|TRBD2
CASSSRLASTYEQYF
TGTGCCAGCAGCTCACGACTAGCGTCCACCTACGAGCAGTACTTC
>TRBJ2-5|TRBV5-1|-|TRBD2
CASSLGGGYQETQYF
TGCGCCAGCAGCTTGGGCGGGGGGTACCAAGAGACCCAGTACTTC
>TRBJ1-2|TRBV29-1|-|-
CSVEGGPRVYGYTF
TGCAGCGTTGAAGGGGGGCCTAGAGTTTATGGCTACACCTTC
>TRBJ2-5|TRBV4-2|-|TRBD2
CASSQDTSGRAPETQYF
TGTGCCAGCAGCCAAGATACTAGCGGGAGGGCCCCGGAGACCCAGTACTTC
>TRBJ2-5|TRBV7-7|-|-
CASSLGLAGTSETQYF
TGTGCCAGCAGCTTAGGTTTGGCGGGAACGTCAGAGACCCAGTACTTC
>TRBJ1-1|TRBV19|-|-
CASSILGANTEAFF
TGTGCCAGTAGTATTTTAGGGGCGAACACTGAAGCTTTCTTT
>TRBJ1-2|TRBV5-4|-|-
CASSIPGSQSGYTF
TGTGCCAGCAGCATACCCGGGAGTCAAAGTGGCTACACCTTC